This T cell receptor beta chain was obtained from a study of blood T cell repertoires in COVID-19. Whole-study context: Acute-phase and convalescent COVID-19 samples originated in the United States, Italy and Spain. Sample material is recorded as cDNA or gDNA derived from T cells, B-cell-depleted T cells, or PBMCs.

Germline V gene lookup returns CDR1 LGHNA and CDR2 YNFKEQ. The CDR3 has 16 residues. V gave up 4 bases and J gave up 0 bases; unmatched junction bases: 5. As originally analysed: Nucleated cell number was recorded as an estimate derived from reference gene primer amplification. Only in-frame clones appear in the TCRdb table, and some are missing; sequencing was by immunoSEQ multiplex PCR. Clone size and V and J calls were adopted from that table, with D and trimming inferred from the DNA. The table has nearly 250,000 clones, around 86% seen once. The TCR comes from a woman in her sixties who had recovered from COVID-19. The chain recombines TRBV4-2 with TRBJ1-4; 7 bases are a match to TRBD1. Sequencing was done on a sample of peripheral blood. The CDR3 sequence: CASSPGTDATNEKLFF. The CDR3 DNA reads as TGTGCCAGCAGCCCCGGGACAGATGCAACTAATGAAAAACTGTTTTTT.